Listed here are 13 T cell receptor beta chains from one sample, sequenced in a study of blood T cell repertoires in COVID-19. Assay used: immunoSEQ multiplex PCR; TCRdb lists only in-frame clones, some missing. The table lists 10,000 or so clones, approximately 74% of them singletons. Input material: peripheral blood. The origin of the receptors is a man aged 60 to 69 with COVID-19, enrolled during active disease.

V and J are TRBV3-1 (or the pseudogene TRBV3-2) and TRBJ2-3, with a possible D match to TRBD1 (6 bases). Germline V gene data show CDR1 as LGHDT and CDR2 as YNNKEL (reference sequence). CDR3 length: 15 amino acids. Trimming took off 4 bases at V and 3 bases at J, with 14 bases between the two ends. The CDR3 loop reads CASSLTWGRTDTQYF. The DNA for the CDR3 is TGTGCCAGCAGCCTCACGTGGGGGCGGACAGATACGCAGTATTTT.

This clone is judged medium-sized. The CDR3 DNA is TGCGCCAGCAGCCAAGATCTATCCCAGGGGCTTGACAATCAGCCCCAGCATTTT. Its translation is CASSQDLSQGLDNQPQHF. This sequence joins TRBV4-1 and TRBJ1-5; D might be TRBD1 (6 bases). Trimming took off 0 bases at V and 3 bases at J, with 18 bases between the two ends. Germline lookup yields CDR1 MGHRA and CDR2 YSYEKL. The CDR3 is 18 amino acids.

The sample holds a few counts of this clone. The genes are TRBV7-9 and TRBJ2-7; 8 nucleotides agree with TRBD1. Looked up from germline, CDR1 is SEHNR and CDR2 is FQNEAQ (reference sequence). The trim removed 5 bases at V and 2 bases at J, leaving 2 bases unmatched. The CDR3 is made up of 13 amino acids. The CDR3 loop reads CASSHRGTYEQYF. CDR3 bases: TGTGCCAGCAGCCACAGGGGGACCTACGAGCAGTACTTC.

V and J are TRBV5-1 and TRBJ2-5; 7 bases align to TRBD1. The CDR3 consists of 15 residues. Germline loops: CDR1 SGHRS, CDR2 YFSETQ. The V segment lost 0 bases and the J segment 2 bases; nucleotides outside the gene matches: 4. CDR3 DNA: TGCGCCAGCAGCTTGGTAGGGGGCGGTCAAGAGACCCAGTACTTC. Protein sequence: CASSLVGGGQETQYF.

The J gene is TRBJ1-1, the V gene TRBV7-9; perhaps TRBD1 as D (5 bases). The CDR3 consists of 13 residues. Germline V gene sequence: CDR1 SEHNR, CDR2 FQNEAQ (reference sequence). V was trimmed by 6 bases and J by 0 bases, leaving 8 bases between them. The CDR3 DNA follows: TGTGCCAGCAGGCAGGGAATGAACACTGAAGCTTTCTTT. Its protein product is CASRQGMNTEAFF.

V and J are TRBV5-4 and TRBJ2-7; D perhaps matches TRBD1 (6 bases). V lost 3 bases, J lost 4 bases, and 11 bases lay in between. In germline, CDR1 is SGHNT, CDR2 YYREEE (reference sequence). There are 13 residues in the CDR3. The CDR3, as DNA: TGTGCCAGCAGCTCCGGGACAAGGTACGAGCAGTACTTC. It encodes CASSSGTRYEQYF.

The chain couples TRBV19 to TRBJ1-2; D may be TRBD1 (5 bases). CDR1 and CDR2 (germline): LNHDA, SQIVND (reference sequence). V gave up 9 bases and J gave up 4 bases, with 18 bases separating them. The CDR3 sequence is 14 residues long. The CDR3 coding sequence is TGTGCCAGCTTTGCCCCGACAGTGCCCTATGGCTACACCTTC. It specifies CASFAPTVPYGYTF. The variable domain in full, completed from reference TRBV19 and TRBJ1-2, reads DGGITQSPKYLFRKEGQNVTLSCEQNLNHDAMYWYRQDPGQGLRLIYYSQIVNDFQKGDIAEGYSVSREKKESFPLTVTSAQKNPTAFYLCASFAPTVPYGYTFGSGTRLTVV.

The gene calls are TRBV6-7 and TRBJ1-5; D gene uncertain. TRBV6-7 is classed as an ORF, of uncertain function. V was shortened by 6 bases and J by 2 bases, with 11 bases between the two germline ends. The CDR3 covers 14 residues. The CDR3 sequence: CASSYSPCNQPQHF. The CDR3 coding sequence is TGTGCCAGCAGCTACAGCCCCTGCAATCAGCCCCAGCATTTT.

This chain joins TRBV10-3 and TRBJ2-1; TRBD2 aligns across 10 bases. The CDR3 has 21 amino acids. The germline V gene has CDR1 ENHRY and CDR2 SYGVKD. V was pared by 0 bases and J by 4 bases, with 18 bases of the junction left unmatched. The CDR3 nucleotides read TGTGCCATCAGTGAGTCTGGGAGCGGGAGGGCCAAAAACCCAAATTACAATGAGCAGTTCTTC. This translates into CAISESGSGRAKNPNYNEQFF.

The chain recombines TRBV5-1 with TRBJ2-1, with D possibly TRBD1 on 6 matching bases. Per germline, CDR1 SGHRS and CDR2 YFSETQ. There are 16 residues in the CDR3. Trimming took off 0 bases at V and 2 bases at J, with 12 bases between the two ends. In DNA, the CDR3 is TGCGCCAGCAGCTTGGACCCCTCAGGGGCCTACAATGAGCAGTTCTTC. It translates to CASSLDPSGAYNEQFF.

This chain links TRBV28 with TRBJ1-4; no clear D gene. The CDR3 length is 17 residues. Germline CDR1 is MDHEN and CDR2 is SYDVKM. Trimming cost V 6 bases and J 1 base, with 18 bases left between them. The CDR3 DNA is TGTGCCAGCAGCACTCTTTTCCTTGGAGAAACTAATGAAAAACTGTTTTTT. Translation: CASSTLFLGETNEKLFF.

The chain recombines TRBV6-2 or TRBV6-3 with TRBJ2-5, with 11 nucleotides matching TRBD2. V lost 6 bases, J lost 4 bases, and 7 bases stayed unmatched. This CDR3 has 15 amino acids. Looked up from germline, CDR1 is MNHEY and CDR2 is SVGEGT. CDR3 nucleotide sequence: TGTGCCAGCAGCCCTAGCGGGGGGCCGGGAGAGACCCAGTACTTC. This codes for CASSPSGGPGETQYF.

Comment on this clone: One end of the junction is discordant with germline, which a read error may explain. Other DNA sequences in this specimen translate into the identical CDR3. This chain joins TRBV5-5 and TRBJ1-2; 8 bases are shared with TRBD1. The CDR3 extends over 14 amino acids. In germline, CDR1 is SGHKS, CDR2 YYEKEE (reference sequence). CDR3 sequence reads: CASSLRTGYYGYTF. CDR3 DNA sequence: TGTGCCAGCAGCTTAAGGACAGGGTACTATGGCTACACCTTT.